This TCR beta chain is from a study of blood T cells in healthy people across ages. Overall study results and limits: Long-lived donors exceeded aged donors in naive CD4+ cells and diversity. The diversity estimates, figures obtained from one million T cells, were considered underestimates.

Primed by a sample-barcoded 5' primer and a J-beta primer mix, a second PCR proceeded for 7 to 11 cycles. Researchers report that each sample yielded at least 3 million CDR3-containing paired-end reads. Using its own MiXCR run on the 5' RACE reads, TCRdb lists one record per CDR3 protein. The sample holds fewer than 1,000,000 distinct CDR3 sequences, around 45% seen once. In regard to this clonotype: Its matching antigen is unknown.

The CDR3 runs to 14 residues. CDR1 and CDR2 from the germline V gene are LGHDT and YNNKEL (reference sequence). V was shortened by 3 bases and J by 4 bases, with 12 bases between the two germline ends. Donors were healthy Caucasian individuals from Russia aged about 6 to 100. This chain links TRBV3-1 with TRBJ2-5; no reliable D call. The receptor's source is a man between 60 and 70 years old in good health. Source material: blood. The CDR3 region has the DNA TGTGCCAGCAGCCACCTCGAAACCGGAGAGACCCAGTACTTC. It is translated as CASSHLETGETQYF.